This TCR beta chain was recorded in a study of cytomegalovirus exposure and HLA in healthy donors. As for the study in general: Earlier, 95 million to 120 million unique TCR beta sequences were recovered from some 200 million T cells by an analysis.

The PCR had 60 Vbeta and 13 Jbeta primers. In the original workflow: There were tens of millions of unique TCR beta chains by a later count, and around 10 million of them were shared. Measured with immunoSEQ multiplex PCR; TCRdb has only the in-frame clones, and not every one. D and trimming come from the DNA, and the V and J calls and clone size come from that table. The sample records about 85,000 clones, under 80% being singletons. J gave up 7 bases and V 5 bases, and 12 bases lay outside the gene matches. The CDR3 extends over 15 amino acids. Germline CDR1 and CDR2: SGHRS and YFSETQ. The study's findings and limits: Previously analyzed data showed that most TCR beta V segments were productive at a frequency of about 90% or about 30%. 164 TCR beta chains were listed as cytomegalovirus-associated.

With respect to this clone: What it recognizes is unknown.

This sequence was found in a boy aged 5-17 years in good health and CMV-seronegative. The specimen was PBMCs. The chain joins TRBV5-1 to TRBJ2-1; 7 bases are shared with TRBD1. The CDR3 sequence: CASSLGARGSNEQFF. CDR3 sequence (DNA): TGCGCCAGCAGTCTGGGGGCCAGGGGGTCAAATGAGCAGTTCTTC.